The clone carrying this TCR beta chain was detected many times. TCRdb reanalysed the 5' RACE reads using MiXCR and keeps one entry per CDR3 protein. Here the sample spans tens of thousands of distinct CDR3 sequences, less than 6.5% being singletons. The germline CDR1 and CDR2 sequences are MNHEY and SMNVEV (reference sequence). Trimming left V 3 bases short and J 5 bases short, with 10 bases between. This CDR3 has 14 amino acids. This sample was included in a study of early T cells in non-severe SARS-CoV-2 infection. This clonotype was sampled from an adult who was a healthcare worker with PCR-confirmed SARS-CoV-2 infection or an uninfected control (not recorded which). V usage is TRBV27 and J usage is TRBJ2-2; no firm D call. The source material was whole blood. Here the CDR3 reads CASSFNSGTGELFF. The CDR3 DNA is TGTGCCAGCAGTTTTAATTCAGGTACCGGGGAGCTGTTTTTT.